This T cell receptor (beta chain) was captured by sequencing in a study of sequential checkpoint blockade in melanoma. For the study at large: Arm A got nivolumab then ipilimumab; arm B the reverse, 1:1. Each arm's sequence ended with maintenance nivolumab.

The V gene's germline CDR1 is SGHVS and CDR2 FNYEAQ. This CDR3 has 13 amino acids. The ends were cut back, 1 base at V and 5 bases at J, with 8 bases in the middle. This clone has only one observation. The treatment here: randomized to nivolumab then ipilimumab (arm A) or the reverse (arm B). DNA-damaging chemotherapy had not been given to any patient beforehand. PBMC sorting kept live CD3+CD8+ cells without CD19 or CD56. Only in-frame clones appear in the TCRdb table, and some are missing; sequencing was by immunoSEQ multiplex PCR. The sample holds about 29,000 clones, 77% seen once. The clonotype originates from a human donor with melanoma. The V and J genes are TRBV7-6 and TRBJ1-1; D gene uncertain. The starting material was CD8+ T cells sorted from blood (inferred from file names), obtained from a patient given nivolumab and ipilimumab in sequence. CDR3 nucleotides: TGTGCCAGCAGCTTAGATGGAGGGACTGAAGCTTTCTTT. It yields the protein CASSLDGGTEAFF.